The rows below give T cell receptor beta chains drawn from one sample of a study of T-cell memory formation after mild COVID-19. TCRdb passed the 5' RACE reads through MiXCR, listing each CDR3 protein once. Here the sample spans roughly 410,000 distinct CDR3 sequences, about 24% being singletons. Sample: PBMCs or a T cell subset sorted from them (not recorded which). These receptor sequences come from an adult woman who had mild COVID-19 (a few samples of this study predate the infection). Cell type and time point are not known. Both conserved end residues are part of each CDR3. A D gene is named only where the DNA matches it firmly. For some rows the clone size is stated as once, few or many, or as a class when expanded; others skip it.

d_call: NA
j_call: TRBJ2-2
cdr3_length: 11
clone_size: NA
v_call: TRBV7-8
cdr3_nt: TGTGCCAGCAGGGGAACCGGGGAGCTGTTTTTT
cdr3_aa: CASRGTGELFF

d_call: TRBD1
j_call: TRBJ1-5
cdr3_length: 13
clone_size: NA
v_call: TRBV2
cdr3_nt: TGTGCCAGCAGTGGGGACAGAAATCAGCCCAAGCATTTT
cdr3_aa: CASSGDRNQPKHF

d_call: TRBD2
j_call: TRBJ2-7
cdr3_length: 17
clone_size: NA
v_call: TRBV11-2
cdr3_nt: TGTGCCAGCAGCCCGACTAGCGGGGGAAGGAGCTCCTACGAGCAGTACTTC
cdr3_aa: CASSPTSGGRSSYEQYF

d_call: NA
j_call: TRBJ2-1
cdr3_length: 14
clone_size: NA
v_call: TRBV7-9
cdr3_nt: TGTGCCAGCAGCCCCGACGGGGCCTACAATGAGCAGTTCTTC
cdr3_aa: CASSPDGAYNEQFF

d_call: NA
j_call: TRBJ1-6
cdr3_length: 13
clone_size: NA
v_call: TRBV2
cdr3_nt: TGTGCCAATTCAGGGGACTGGAATTCACCCCTCCACTTT
cdr3_aa: CANSGDWNSPLHF

d_call: NA
j_call: TRBJ1-2
cdr3_length: 12
clone_size: NA
v_call: TRBV11-2
cdr3_nt: TGTGCCAGCAGCCGTAGACAGAAGGGCTACACCTTC
cdr3_aa: CASSRRQKGYTF

d_call: TRBD2
j_call: TRBJ2-1
cdr3_length: 17
clone_size: NA
v_call: TRBV7-9
cdr3_nt: TGTGCCAGCAGCACCAACCCCCCCAGCGGGAATTTCTATGAGCAGTTCTTC
cdr3_aa: CASSTNPPSGNFYEQFF

d_call: NA
j_call: TRBJ1-5
cdr3_length: 14
clone_size: NA
v_call: TRBV6-6
cdr3_nt: TGTGCCAGCACAAACACAGCTAGCAATCAGCCCCAGCATTTT
cdr3_aa: CASTNTASNQPQHF

d_call: NA
j_call: TRBJ2-7
cdr3_length: 16
clone_size: few
v_call: TRBV7-6
cdr3_nt: TGTGCCAGCAGCTTAGGGGTTAGAGCCCCTTCCTACGAGCAGTACTTC
cdr3_aa: CASSLGVRAPSYEQYF

d_call: NA
j_call: TRBJ2-2
cdr3_length: 14
clone_size: NA
v_call: TRBV5-1
cdr3_nt: TGCGCCAGCAGCTTGGACGTCCTTATCGGGGAGCTGTTTTTT
cdr3_aa: CASSLDVLIGELFF

d_call: TRBD1
j_call: TRBJ2-4
cdr3_length: 16
clone_size: few
v_call: TRBV12-3/TRBV12-4
cdr3_nt: TGTGCCAGCAGTCCCCGACAGGGTTTAGCCAAAAACATTCAGTACTTC
cdr3_aa: CASSPRQGLAKNIQYF

d_call: TRBD1
j_call: TRBJ1-2
cdr3_length: 16
clone_size: NA
v_call: TRBV6-6
cdr3_nt: TGTGCCAGCCGCCGGGCAGGGGGCGAGGAGGACTATGGCTACACCTTC
cdr3_aa: CASRRAGGEEDYGYTF

d_call: NA
j_call: TRBJ1-1
cdr3_length: 14
clone_size: few
v_call: TRBV5-4
cdr3_nt: TGTGCCAGCAGCGGGGGAGCAGGGGACACTGAAGCTTTCTTT
cdr3_aa: CASSGGAGDTEAFF

d_call: NA
j_call: TRBJ2-7
cdr3_length: 14
clone_size: few
v_call: TRBV3-1
cdr3_nt: TGTGCCAGCAGCCATCCCTTGGCAAGGGACGAGCAGTACTTC
cdr3_aa: CASSHPLARDEQYF

d_call: NA
j_call: TRBJ1-2
cdr3_length: 12
clone_size: many
v_call: TRBV29-1
cdr3_nt: TGCAGCGCCCAAGACAGATTCTATGGCTACACCTTC
cdr3_aa: CSAQDRFYGYTF

d_call: TRBD1
j_call: TRBJ2-3
cdr3_length: 18
clone_size: few
v_call: TRBV12-3/TRBV12-4
cdr3_nt: TGTGCCAGCGGCCGCGGGACAGGGTCCCCTTTGAGCACAGATACGCAGTATTTT
cdr3_aa: CASGRGTGSPLSTDTQYF

d_call: TRBD1
j_call: TRBJ2-7
cdr3_length: 18
clone_size: NA
v_call: TRBV6-5
cdr3_nt: TGTGCCAGCAGGTTCTCTGGGACAGGGGTTCGTTCGGGAGGCGAGCAGTACTTC
cdr3_aa: CASRFSGTGVRSGGEQYF

d_call: NA
j_call: TRBJ2-7
cdr3_length: 15
clone_size: NA
v_call: TRBV5-1
cdr3_nt: TGCGCCAGCAGCTCGGGCCGGGGTAGCTCCTACGAGCAGTACTTC
cdr3_aa: CASSSGRGSSYEQYF

d_call: NA
j_call: TRBJ1-1
cdr3_length: 14
clone_size: NA
v_call: TRBV5-1
cdr3_nt: TGCGCCAGCAGTTCGACTAGAGGGGTCACTGAAGCTTTCTTT
cdr3_aa: CASSSTRGVTEAFF

d_call: NA
j_call: TRBJ2-5
cdr3_length: 11
clone_size: few
v_call: TRBV29-1
cdr3_nt: TGCAGCGTTGGGGTGGAAGAGACCCAGTACTTC
cdr3_aa: CSVGVEETQYF

d_call: NA
j_call: TRBJ1-1
cdr3_length: 14
clone_size: few
v_call: TRBV5-1
cdr3_nt: TGCGCCAGCAGCGTCGGGTCTATCGACGGGATGGCTTTCTTT
cdr3_aa: CASSVGSIDGMAFF

d_call: TRBD2
j_call: TRBJ2-3
cdr3_length: 14
clone_size: few
v_call: TRBV20-1
cdr3_nt: TGCAGTGCTAGGGGGACTAGCGGAACAGATACGCAGTATTTT
cdr3_aa: CSARGTSGTDTQYF

d_call: TRBD2
j_call: TRBJ2-3
cdr3_length: 15
clone_size: NA
v_call: TRBV15
cdr3_nt: TGTGCCACCAGCAGAAAGACTAGCGGCACAGATACGCAGTATTTT
cdr3_aa: CATSRKTSGTDTQYF

d_call: TRBD2
j_call: TRBJ2-5
cdr3_length: 16
clone_size: NA
v_call: TRBV12-3/TRBV12-4
cdr3_nt: TGTGCCAGCAGTTTTAGCACTAGCGGATTTCAAGAGACCCAGTACTTC
cdr3_aa: CASSFSTSGFQETQYF

d_call: TRBD1
j_call: TRBJ1-1
cdr3_length: 12
clone_size: NA
v_call: TRBV7-3
cdr3_nt: TGTGCCAGCAGACTGGACAGGGGGAGAGCTTTCTTT
cdr3_aa: CASRLDRGRAFF

d_call: NA
j_call: TRBJ1-1
cdr3_length: 16
clone_size: few
v_call: TRBV19
cdr3_nt: TGTGCCAGTAGTATAATACAGCATCTCGGGGACACTGAAGCTTTCTTT
cdr3_aa: CASSIIQHLGDTEAFF

d_call: NA
j_call: TRBJ1-2
cdr3_length: 15
clone_size: few
v_call: TRBV6-5
cdr3_nt: TGTGCCAGCAGCTACGCCGGGACGGCTAACTATGGCTACACCTTC
cdr3_aa: CASSYAGTANYGYTF

d_call: NA
j_call: TRBJ2-7
cdr3_length: 12
clone_size: NA
v_call: TRBV6-1
cdr3_nt: TGTGCCAGCAGACCCTCCCTCTACGAGCAGTACTTC
cdr3_aa: CASRPSLYEQYF

d_call: NA
j_call: TRBJ1-1
cdr3_length: 14
clone_size: NA
v_call: TRBV20-1
cdr3_nt: TGCAGTGCTCAAGTCCTGACAGTTAACACTGAAGCTTTCTTT
cdr3_aa: CSAQVLTVNTEAFF

d_call: TRBD2
j_call: TRBJ2-1
cdr3_length: 13
clone_size: NA
v_call: TRBV6-2/TRBV6-3
cdr3_nt: TGTGCCAGCAGTTTTTGGACTAGCGATGAGCAGTTCTTC
cdr3_aa: CASSFWTSDEQFF

d_call: NA
j_call: TRBJ1-6
cdr3_length: 17
clone_size: NA
v_call: TRBV19
cdr3_nt: TGTGCCAGTAACCCTCGATCCCAGTCCGGGGTTAATTCACCCCTCCACTTT
cdr3_aa: CASNPRSQSGVNSPLHF

d_call: NA
j_call: TRBJ2-3
cdr3_length: 14
clone_size: NA
v_call: TRBV2
cdr3_nt: TGTGCCAGCACCTTGGGAGTGAACACAGATATGCAGTATTTT
cdr3_aa: CASTLGVNTDMQYF

d_call: NA
j_call: TRBJ2-2
cdr3_length: 15
clone_size: few
v_call: TRBV7-9
cdr3_nt: TGTGCCAGTCCGCCGGGACTTCTTGACACCGGGGAGCTGTTTTTT
cdr3_aa: CASPPGLLDTGELFF

d_call: NA
j_call: TRBJ2-1
cdr3_length: 15
clone_size: few
v_call: TRBV24-1
cdr3_nt: TGTGCCACCAGTGACGCAGGACTATACTACAATGAGCAGTTCTTC
cdr3_aa: CATSDAGLYYNEQFF

d_call: NA
j_call: TRBJ2-5
cdr3_length: 11
clone_size: few
v_call: TRBV10-3
cdr3_nt: TGTGCCATCGGGGGAAGGGAGACCCAGTACTTC
cdr3_aa: CAIGGRETQYF

d_call: NA
j_call: TRBJ2-1
cdr3_length: 13
clone_size: few
v_call: TRBV4-3
cdr3_nt: TGCGCCAGCAGCCAAGATTGGGAGAGGGAGCAGTTCTTC
cdr3_aa: CASSQDWEREQFF

d_call: TRBD1
j_call: TRBJ2-5
cdr3_length: 16
clone_size: NA
v_call: TRBV15
cdr3_nt: TGTGCCACCAGCCCGAGGAGGCGGACAGGGGAGTCCGCCCAGTACTTC
cdr3_aa: CATSPRRRTGESAQYF

d_call: NA
j_call: TRBJ2-1
cdr3_length: 14
clone_size: few
v_call: TRBV20-1
cdr3_nt: TGCAGTGCCCACCACTTAGCGGCTTACAATGAGCAGTTCTTC
cdr3_aa: CSAHHLAAYNEQFF

d_call: TRBD1
j_call: TRBJ2-7
cdr3_length: 15
clone_size: few
v_call: TRBV24-1
cdr3_nt: TGTGCCACCAGTCCCTCCGGGACAGGGTCCGGCGAGCAGTACTTC
cdr3_aa: CATSPSGTGSGEQYF

d_call: TRBD1
j_call: TRBJ2-5
cdr3_length: 14
clone_size: few
v_call: TRBV5-1
cdr3_nt: TGCGCCAGCAGTACGCCGGGACAGGGAGAGACCCAGTACTTC
cdr3_aa: CASSTPGQGETQYF

d_call: TRBD1
j_call: TRBJ2-7
cdr3_length: 19
clone_size: NA
v_call: TRBV23-1
cdr3_nt: TGCGCCAGCAGCCCGGAAATCCCCCCTGAACAGGGGAAAAGGAACGAGCAGTACTTC
cdr3_aa: CASSPEIPPEQGKRNEQYF

d_call: NA
j_call: TRBJ2-7
cdr3_length: 15
clone_size: NA
v_call: TRBV27
cdr3_nt: TGTGCCAGCAGTCCCCCGGGACACGGGAATTACGAGCAGTACTTC
cdr3_aa: CASSPPGHGNYEQYF

d_call: NA
j_call: TRBJ2-6
cdr3_length: 15
clone_size: NA
v_call: TRBV5-1
cdr3_nt: TGCGCCAGCAGCCGGGACGGAGGGGGGGCCAACGTCCTGACTTTC
cdr3_aa: CASSRDGGGANVLTF

d_call: NA
j_call: TRBJ2-7
cdr3_length: 14
clone_size: NA
v_call: TRBV3-1
cdr3_nt: TGTGCCAGCAGCCATGGGACGGCAGCCTACGAGCAGTACTTC
cdr3_aa: CASSHGTAAYEQYF

d_call: NA
j_call: TRBJ2-3
cdr3_length: 15
clone_size: NA
v_call: TRBV7-2
cdr3_nt: TGTGCCAGCAGCTTAATGTATGGGGGCTCAGATACGCAGTATTTT
cdr3_aa: CASSLMYGGSDTQYF

d_call: NA
j_call: TRBJ2-2
cdr3_length: 17
clone_size: many
v_call: TRBV9
cdr3_nt: TGTGCCAGCAGCCCCCGGAGCCCTTCACCATTCACCGGGGAGCTGTTTTTT
cdr3_aa: CASSPRSPSPFTGELFF

d_call: NA
j_call: TRBJ1-1
cdr3_length: 13
clone_size: few
v_call: TRBV7-9
cdr3_nt: TGTGCCAGCACCCAGGGTGTGAACACTGAAGCTTTCTTT
cdr3_aa: CASTQGVNTEAFF

d_call: NA
j_call: TRBJ1-6
cdr3_length: 14
clone_size: NA
v_call: TRBV25-1
cdr3_nt: TGTGCCAGCAGTGAAGCGAGAAATAATTCACCCCTCCACTTT
cdr3_aa: CASSEARNNSPLHF

d_call: NA
j_call: TRBJ2-1
cdr3_length: 12
clone_size: NA
v_call: TRBV20-1
cdr3_nt: TGCAGTGCTAGAGATCTTGGGAAAAAGCAGTTCTTC
cdr3_aa: CSARDLGKKQFF

d_call: TRBD1
j_call: TRBJ1-5
cdr3_length: 18
clone_size: NA
v_call: TRBV2
cdr3_nt: TGTGCCAGCAGAGCCGGACAGGTGGGGCCTTATAGCAATCAGCCCCAGCATTTT
cdr3_aa: CASRAGQVGPYSNQPQHF

d_call: NA
j_call: TRBJ2-7
cdr3_length: 19
clone_size: NA
v_call: TRBV7-8
cdr3_nt: TGTGCCAGCAGCCGATCGACCGGGACCCTCCTTAGCGTAGCCTACGAGCAGTACTTC
cdr3_aa: CASSRSTGTLLSVAYEQYF

d_call: TRBD1
j_call: TRBJ1-3
cdr3_length: 17
clone_size: few
v_call: TRBV9
cdr3_nt: TGTGCCAGCAGCGTAGTGGACAGGGGAAGCTCTGGAAACACCATATATTTT
cdr3_aa: CASSVVDRGSSGNTIYF

d_call: TRBD1
j_call: TRBJ2-5
cdr3_length: 13
clone_size: NA
v_call: TRBV29-1
cdr3_nt: TGCAGCGTTGACAGGGGGCTGGGGGAGACCCAGTACTTC
cdr3_aa: CSVDRGLGETQYF

d_call: TRBD1
j_call: TRBJ1-5
cdr3_length: 16
clone_size: NA
v_call: TRBV7-9
cdr3_nt: TGTGCCAGCAGCCCCGGACAGGGCGCATACAATCAGCCCCAGCATTTT
cdr3_aa: CASSPGQGAYNQPQHF

d_call: NA
j_call: TRBJ1-2
cdr3_length: 15
clone_size: few
v_call: TRBV12-3/TRBV12-4
cdr3_nt: TGTGCCACCCTCTCTGTCCGGGGATTTAACTATGGCTACACCTTC
cdr3_aa: CATLSVRGFNYGYTF

d_call: NA
j_call: TRBJ1-5
cdr3_length: 16
clone_size: NA
v_call: TRBV2
cdr3_nt: TGTGCCAGCAGTGTCGGGAGGGGGTCAGGCAATCAGCCCCAGCATTTT
cdr3_aa: CASSVGRGSGNQPQHF

d_call: NA
j_call: TRBJ2-3
cdr3_length: 14
clone_size: NA
v_call: TRBV7-9
cdr3_nt: TGTGCCAGCAGCTTATTGGGCAGGGGCGATACGCAGTATTTT
cdr3_aa: CASSLLGRGDTQYF

d_call: TRBD2
j_call: TRBJ2-1
cdr3_length: 16
clone_size: NA
v_call: TRBV6-5
cdr3_nt: TGTGCCAGCAGTTACTCCGGGCTAGCGGGGGACAATGAGCAGTTCTTC
cdr3_aa: CASSYSGLAGDNEQFF